The 24 T cell receptor beta chains presented below share a single source sample, sequenced in a study of Graves' ophthalmopathy and Graves' hyperthyroidism. RNA transcripts served as template for amplifying TCR beta CDR3 sequences. The library came from an HTBI-primed first-round RT-PCR and a second-round multiplex PCR. TCRdb reprocessed the multiplex PCR reads with MiXCR, giving one entry per CDR3 protein. The sample includes some 350,000 distinct CDR3 sequences, approximately 18% seen only once; the top ten take around 2.4%. Sequencing was carried out using peripheral blood. The source is an adult woman with stable Graves' hyperthyroidism.

This clonotype was seen many times. V gene TRBV12-3 or TRBV12-4 combines with J gene TRBJ2-7; TRBD2 might be the D (6 bases). This CDR3 is built from 12 residues. Deletions cut 7 bases from V and 7 bases from J, with 14 bases between. The CDR3 DNA follows: TGTGCCAGCACTAGGGGCGCGGGGGAGCAGTACTTC. Amino acids: CASTRGAGEQYF.

This clonotype has ten or more counts. The chain combines TRBV12-3 or TRBV12-4 with TRBJ1-3; D gene ambiguous. This CDR3 contains 16 residues. Trimming pared 0 bases from V and 0 bases from J, leaving 9 bases between. The CDR3 region is CASSLATDLSGNTIYF. CDR3 DNA: TGTGCCAGCAGTTTAGCGACTGATCTCTCTGGAAACACCATATATTTT.

This clonotype was seen many times. For the CDR3, the DNA is TGTGCCAGCAGTTTGTCCCGGGGGGGGAGGCTCCTCTACGAGCAGTACTTC. It codes for CASSLSRGGRLLYEQYF. The chain links TRBV28 to TRBJ2-7; 8 bases line up with TRBD2. Trimming cost V 3 bases and J 3 bases; bases outside gene matches: 13. CDR1 is MDHEN and CDR2 is SYDVKM in the germline V gene. The CDR3 is made up of 17 amino acids.

This clonotype was detected only once. This chain joins TRBV6-5 and TRBJ1-1; no reliable D call. The CDR3 consists of 15 residues. Between the trimmed V and J ends, which lost 3 bases and 1 base, there was a span of 12 bases. CDR1 is MNHEY, CDR2 SVGAGI, per germline. For the CDR3, the DNA is TGTGCCAGCAGTTATAGTTGGGCGTCGAACACTGAAGCTTTCTTT. Its translation: CASSYSWASNTEAFF.

This clonotype was counted ten times or more. This chain uses TRBV5-1 with TRBJ2-7; no firm D call. The CDR3 totals 14 residues. Germline CDR1 is SGHRS and CDR2 is YFSETQ. The V end lost 0 bases, the J end lost 4 bases, and 11 bases lay between the germline ends. The CDR3 DNA reads as TGCGCCAGCAGCTTGGACTGGAAGTCGTACGAGCAGTACTTC. Amino acids: CASSLDWKSYEQYF.

This clonotype has at least ten counts. The chain joins TRBV24-1 to TRBJ2-2; 9 bases line up with TRBD1. J lost 5 bases, V lost 3 bases, and 3 bases had no gene match. CDR3 length equals 15 residues. The germline V gene encodes CDR1 KGHDR and CDR2 SFDVKD. The CDR3 DNA reads TGTGCCACCAGTGATCGACAGGGGGTGACCGGGGAGCTGTTTTTT. This sequence encodes CATSDRQGVTGELFF.

This clonotype was observed a few times. The J gene is TRBJ2-3, the V gene TRBV28; TRBD1 matches at 7 bases. The trim removed 4 bases at V and 2 bases at J, leaving 9 bases unmatched. The CDR3 loop spans 16 amino acids. Per the germline V gene, CDR1 is MDHEN and CDR2 is SYDVKM. CDR3 amino acids: CASSSPDREYTDTQYF. CDR3 in DNA: TGTGCCAGCAGTTCGCCCGACAGGGAATACACAGATACGCAGTATTTT.

V gene TRBV12-3 or TRBV12-4 combines with J gene TRBJ1-2, with TRBD1 identical over 9 bases. CDR3 length equals 15 residues. V lost 6 bases, J lost 7 bases, and 12 bases stayed unmatched. Here the CDR3 DNA reads TGTGCCAGCAGGGCTGATGGACAGGGGCTTGGTGGCTACACCTTC. It translates to CASRADGQGLGGYTF.

This clonotype occurred many times. V and J are TRBV2 and TRBJ1-2; tentatively, D is TRBD1 (5 bases). Germline V gene data show CDR1 as SNHLY and CDR2 as FYNNEI. The CDR3 has 14 amino acids. Trimming removed 6 bases from V and 4 bases from J, with 15 bases in between. The CDR3 DNA reads as TGTGCCAGCAGGCCCGGGGGGTCCCCCTATGGCTACACCTTC. Residues: CASRPGGSPYGYTF.

This clonotype occurred many times. The chain links TRBV6-5 to TRBJ2-5; TRBD1 might be the D (7 bases). CDR1 is MNHEY, CDR2 SVGAGI, per germline. This CDR3 is 14 amino acids long. Trimming took 6 bases from V and 1 from J, leaving 12 bases between them. The CDR3 DNA reads as TGTGCCAGCAGGCGGGACAGACCCCAAGAGACCCAGTACTTC. It yields the protein CASRRDRPQETQYF.

V gene TRBV7-2 combines with J gene TRBJ2-5; no clear D gene. The CDR3 is 14 residues long. V was clipped by 4 bases and J by 5 bases, with 14 bases between them. Germline assignment: CDR1 SGHTA and CDR2 FQGNSA. The CDR3 coding sequence is TGTGCCAGCAGCTCCCCCTACGGGTGGGAGACCCAGTACTTC. Encoded protein: CASSSPYGWETQYF. The whole variable domain, filled in from reference TRBV7-2 and TRBJ2-5, reads GAGVSQSPSNKVTEKGKDVELRCDPISGHTALYWYRQSLGQGLEFLIYFQGNSAPDKSGLPSDRFSAERTGGSVSTLTIQRTQQEDSAVYLCASSSPYGWETQYFGPGTRLLVL.

The chain has TRBV5-1 and TRBJ2-7; the match to TRBD1 covers 9 bases. V shed 2 bases, J shed 5 bases, and the junction held 11 bases outside the gene matches. Germline V gene sequence: CDR1 SGHRS, CDR2 YFSETQ. The CDR3 length is 16 residues. CDR3 coding DNA: TGCGCCAGCAGCTTCGTGAGTGGGACAGGGCTCGACGAGCAGTACTTC. The encoded protein is CASSFVSGTGLDEQYF. The full variable domain, its missing parts supplied by reference TRBV5-1 and TRBJ2-7, is KAGVTQTPRYLIKTRGQQVTLSCSPISGHRSVSWYQQTPGQGLQFLFEYFSETQRNKGNFPGRFSGRQFSNSRSEMNVSTLELGDSALYLCASSFVSGTGLDEQYFGPGTRLTVT.

The chain employs TRBV12-3 or TRBV12-4 and TRBJ1-2; perhaps TRBD1 as D (5 bases). V lost 7 bases and J 7 bases, leaving 10 bases between the germline ends. The CDR3 loop spans 11 amino acids. CDR3 sequence: CASMTVTGYTF. The CDR3 bases are TGTGCCAGCATGACAGTCACTGGCTACACCTTC.

Ten or more counts support this clonotype. The rearrangement uses TRBV12-3 or TRBV12-4 and TRBJ1-5, with D uncertain. This CDR3 is built from 15 residues. V was cut by 2 bases and J by 4 bases, with 12 bases left in between. In nucleotides, the CDR3 is TGTGCCAGCAGTTTAACGGCCCCGTTTAATCAGCCCCAGCATTTT. Translated, it gives CASSLTAPFNQPQHF.

This clonotype was observed many times. A much larger clone differs from this one at a single base, so this may be a read error. The CDR3 nucleotides read TGCAGTGCTAGAGATTTCAGGAACACTGTAGCTTTCTTT. Its translation is CSARDFRNTVAFF. The chain joins TRBV20-1 to TRBJ1-1; D unclear. This CDR3 is built from 13 residues. Germline V lookup: CDR1 DFQATT, CDR2 SNEGSKA (reference sequence).

Many counts were recorded for this clonotype. The chain carries TRBV24-1 and TRBJ2-2, with TRBD2 identical over 10 bases. This CDR3 has 16 residues. With 7 bases clipped from V and 6 bases from J, the junction kept 10 bases outside the gene matches. Germline CDR1 KGHDR, CDR2 SFDVKD. CDR3 nucleotide sequence: TGTGCCACCAGAGCGGCCCTAGCGGGAGAAGCCGGGGAGCTGTTTTTT. Translation: CATRAALAGEAGELFF.

This clonotype was observed many times. The chain is built from TRBV6-1 and TRBJ1-3; D is unclear. V lost 1 base, J lost 0 bases, and 7 bases lay in between. CDR3 length: 15 amino acids. CDR1 and CDR2 from the germline V gene are MNHNS and SASEGT. The CDR3 reads CASSEEQGSGNTIYF. CDR3 DNA sequence: TGTGCCAGCAGTGAAGAGCAAGGCTCTGGAAACACCATATATTTT.

This clonotype came up a few times. The V gene is TRBV27, the J gene TRBJ2-1; 7 bases align to TRBD2. Trimming took 2 bases from V and 4 from J; bases not matched to a gene: 11. The CDR3 has 17 residues. The germline V gene encodes CDR1 MNHEY and CDR2 SMNVEV (reference sequence). CDR3 sequence: CASSLAGAQIIYNEQFF. CDR3 nucleotides: TGTGCCAGCAGTTTAGCGGGAGCCCAAATTATTTACAATGAGCAGTTCTTC.

Here the CDR3 reads CSAAGTVQETQYF. The CDR3 DNA is TGCAGTGCTGCCGGGACGGTACAAGAGACCCAGTACTTC. V and J are TRBV20-1 and TRBJ2-5; the D call may be TRBD1 or TRBD2 (5 bases each). Germline V gene lookup returns CDR1 DFQATT and CDR2 SNEGSKA (reference sequence). V gave up 5 bases and J gave up 2 bases, with 12 bases separating them. The CDR3 is made up of 13 amino acids.

This clonotype was observed many times. The chain employs TRBV20-1 and TRBJ1-3, with no clear D. Trimming left V 0 bases short and J 0 bases short, with 12 bases between. The CDR3 is 16 amino acids. The germline gives CDR1 DFQATT, CDR2 SNEGSKA (reference sequence). CDR3 in DNA: TGCAGTGCTAGAGATCTGGACCGAGCCTCTGGAAACACCATATATTTT. It yields the protein CSARDLDRASGNTIYF.

Ten or more counts support this clonotype. V and J are TRBV13 and TRBJ2-7; 9 bases are a match to TRBD1. Trimming at V came to 5 bases and at J to 3 bases, leaving 5 bases not matched to a gene. CDR3 length: 14 amino acids. CDR1 PRHDT and CDR2 FYEKMQ come from the germline V gene (reference sequence). CDR3 in DNA: TGTGCCAGCAGCGGGACAGGGAGGCTCTACGAGCAGTACTTC. This sequence encodes CASSGTGRLYEQYF.

This clonotype has more than one count but fewer than ten. This sequence joins TRBV4-1 and TRBJ1-1, with no clear D. The V and J ends lost 0 bases and 8 bases respectively, with 7 bases between them. The CDR3 consists of 12 residues. Germline V lookup: CDR1 MGHRA, CDR2 YSYEKL. The CDR3 nucleotides are TGCGCCAGCAGCCAAGAAGTGGGCGAAGCTTTCTTT. Its translation: CASSQEVGEAFF.

This clonotype was found a few times. The chain joins TRBV4-2 to TRBJ2-6; D might be TRBD2 (5 bases). This CDR3 is built from 17 residues. Per the germline V gene, CDR1 is LGHNA and CDR2 is YNFKEQ. The V gene lost 0 bases and the J gene lost 0 bases, with 9 bases spanning the gap. The CDR3 region has the DNA TGTGCCAGCAGCCAAGATTTAAGCGGCTCTGGGGCCAACGTCCTGACTTTC. Encoded protein: CASSQDLSGSGANVLTF.

This clonotype has a count of ten or more. V gene TRBV20-1 combines with J gene TRBJ2-2; 8 positions agree with TRBD2. The CDR3 has 14 amino acids. Germline V gene lookup returns CDR1 DFQATT and CDR2 SNEGSKA (reference sequence). Trimming removed 4 bases from V and 2 bases from J; junction bases left unmatched: 3. The CDR3 coding sequence is TGCAGTGCTACCGGACTAGCCAACACCGGGGAGCTGTTTTTT. This translates into CSATGLANTGELFF.